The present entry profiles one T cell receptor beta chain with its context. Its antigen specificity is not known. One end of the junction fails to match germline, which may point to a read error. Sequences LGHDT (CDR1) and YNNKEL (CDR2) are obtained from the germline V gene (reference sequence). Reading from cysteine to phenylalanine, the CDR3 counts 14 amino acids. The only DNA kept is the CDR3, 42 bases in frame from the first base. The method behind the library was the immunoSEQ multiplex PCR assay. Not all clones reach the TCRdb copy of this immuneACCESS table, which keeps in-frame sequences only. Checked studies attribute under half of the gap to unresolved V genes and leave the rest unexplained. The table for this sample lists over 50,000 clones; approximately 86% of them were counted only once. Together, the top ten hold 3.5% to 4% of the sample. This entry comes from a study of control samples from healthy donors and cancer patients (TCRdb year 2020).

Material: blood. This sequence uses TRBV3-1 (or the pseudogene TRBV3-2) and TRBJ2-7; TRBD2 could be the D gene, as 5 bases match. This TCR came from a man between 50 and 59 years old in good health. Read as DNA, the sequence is TGTGCCAGCAGCCAAGAGAAGCGGTCCTCCGAGCAGTACTTC. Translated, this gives CASSQEKRSSEQYF.